One and the same sample provided the 21 T cell receptor beta chains below, sequenced in a study of glioma-infiltrating T cells after dendritic cell vaccination. Stated time point: after dendritic cell vaccination, including at tumor progression/relapse. The table came from immunoSEQ multiplex PCR; TCRdb's copy has only in-frame clones and leaves some out. The sample lists about 64,000 clones, 86% occurring once. The sample was blood, taken after dendritic cell vaccination. These receptors all come from a human donor with glioblastoma.

The chain links TRBV4-3 to TRBJ1-2; a weak D match, TRBD1 (6 bases). Germline V gives CDR1 LGHNA, CDR2 YSLEER. With 2 bases removed from V and 2 bases from J, the gap between germline ends came to 15 bases. CDR3 length equals 16 residues. The chain's CDR3 is CASSQTGGQGNYGYTF. The CDR3 region has the DNA TGCGCCAGCAGCCAAACGGGGGGGCAGGGAAACTATGGCTACACCTTC.

The rearrangement links TRBV7-3 to TRBJ2-3; 11 positions agree with TRBD2. The CDR3 runs 16 residues. The germline CDR1 and CDR2 sequences are SGHTA and FQGTGA. V dropped 5 bases and J dropped 2; count of bases not matched to a gene: 6. CDR3 loop: CASSPTSGSFTDTQYF. The CDR3 DNA is TGTGCCAGCAGCCCCACTAGCGGGAGCTTCACAGATACGCAGTATTTT.

This chain connects TRBV11-3 to TRBJ2-3; 9 nucleotides line up with TRBD1. Germline CDR1 reads SGHNT; CDR2 reads YENEEA. J gave up 4 bases and V 0 bases, and 8 bases lay outside the gene matches. This CDR3 contains 17 residues. CDR3 sequence (DNA): TGTGCCAGCAGCTTAGATCTATGGGACAGGGTGGCAGATACGCAGTATTTT. It specifies CASSLDLWDRVADTQYF.

The chain uses TRBV7-9 and TRBJ1-3; 7 positions agree with TRBD1. The CDR3 spans 18 residues. The germline V gene has CDR1 SEHNR and CDR2 FQNEAQ (reference sequence). With V trimmed by 5 bases and J by 0 bases, 13 bases remained unmatched. The CDR3 DNA reads TGTGCCAGCAGCCGTAAAACCGGGACAGTAAACTCTGGAAACACCATATATTTT. Translating it yields CASSRKTGTVNSGNTIYF.

This chain uses TRBV6-1 with TRBJ2-5; D is ambiguous. The CDR3 sequence is 13 residues long. CDR1 and CDR2 from the germline V gene are MNHNS and SASEGT. V was trimmed by 10 bases and J by 0 bases, leaving 12 bases between them. In nucleotides, the CDR3 is TGTGCCACCCGCAACGACAACCAAGAGACCCAGTACTTC. It codes for CATRNDNQETQYF.

This rearrangement joins TRBV15 to TRBJ2-4, with TRBD2 matching over 9 bases. The CDR3 length is 16 residues. The junction had 9 bases not matched to a gene; V was cut back by 0 bases and J by 9 bases. Germline loops: CDR1 LNHNV, CDR2 YYDKDF (reference sequence). CDR3 sequence: CATSRDLAGGEVIQYF. DNA for the CDR3: TGTGCCACCAGCAGAGATCTTGCGGGGGGGGAAGTCATTCAGTACTTC.

This clone was detected once. The genes are TRBV5-1 and TRBJ1-1; D perhaps matches TRBD1 (6 bases). The CDR3 runs to 15 residues. The V gene's germline CDR1 is SGHRS and CDR2 YFSETQ. Trimming took 2 bases from V and 3 from J, leaving 14 bases between them. The CDR3: CASSFGGVGYTEAFF. In nucleotides, the CDR3 is TGCGCCAGCAGCTTTGGGGGCGTTGGTTACACTGAAGCTTTCTTT.

The V call is TRBV7-2, the J call TRBJ1-3, with a tentative D call TRBD1 (5 bases). The ends were cut back, 5 bases at V and 0 bases at J, with 11 bases in the middle. Germline assignment: CDR1 SGHTA and CDR2 FQGNSA. The CDR3 runs to 15 residues. CDR3 in amino acids: CASSPGPSSGNTIYF. In DNA form, the CDR3 reads TGTGCCAGCAGCCCAGGGCCAAGCTCTGGAAACACCATATATTTT.

The rearrangement uses TRBV4-2 and TRBJ2-1; TRBD2 aligns across 7 bases. V shed 3 bases, J shed 9 bases, and the junction held 8 bases outside the gene matches. Germline loops: CDR1 LGHNA, CDR2 YNFKEQ. The CDR3 totals 14 residues. The CDR3 here is CASSHNSREGEQFF. The DNA of the CDR3 is TGTGCCAGCAGCCATAATTCCAGGGAGGGTGAGCAGTTCTTC.

J is TRBJ1-3 and V is TRBV6-1; 9 bases fit TRBD1. CDR1 is MNHNS, CDR2 SASEGT, per germline. After removal of 7 bases from V and 2 bases from J, the junction contained 6 bases not matched to a gene. This CDR3 region has 15 residues. As DNA, the CDR3 is TGTGCCAGCAAGGACGGACAGGGGCCTGGAAACACCATATATTTT. This codes for CASKDGQGPGNTIYF.

The table lists this clone with a few counts. The gene calls are TRBV27 and TRBJ1-2; D is perhaps TRBD1 (5 bases). V gave up 3 bases and J gave up 8 bases, with 10 bases separating them. CDR1 is MNHEY and CDR2 is SMNVEV in the germline V gene (reference sequence). This CDR3 comprises 12 residues. CDR3 nucleotides: TGTGCCAGCAGTTTGGGGGGAAAGGGCTACACCTTC. Its translation: CASSLGGKGYTF.

This clone was seen a single time. The DNA for the CDR3 is TGCGCCAGCAGCCAAGACATCACAGGGGGCTCCGGGGAAGGTGGCTACACCTTC. Translating it yields CASSQDITGGSGEGGYTF. V and J are TRBV4-3 and TRBJ1-2; TRBD1 matches at 9 bases. CDR1 is LGHNA and CDR2 is YSLEER in the germline V gene. The trim removed 0 bases at V and 7 bases at J, leaving 15 bases unmatched. This CDR3 has 18 amino acids.

The V call is TRBV11-3, the J call TRBJ1-4; no reliable D call. V was trimmed by 1 base and J by 4 bases, leaving 13 bases between them. Germline V lookup: CDR1 SGHNT, CDR2 YENEEA. The CDR3 consists of 16 residues. The CDR3 DNA follows: TGTGCCAGCAGCTTAGGCCGACGGAGCTATAATGAAAAACTGTTTTTT. Residues: CASSLGRRSYNEKLFF.

The rearrangement links TRBV19 to TRBJ2-1, with TRBD2 matching over 12 bases. V was clipped by 6 bases and J by 8 bases; unmatched bases: 5. Germline V CDR1 and CDR2: LNHDA, SQIVND (reference sequence). This CDR3 has 14 amino acids. The chain's CDR3 is CASSRLAGVDEQFF. The CDR3 coding sequence is TGTGCCAGTAGCCGACTAGCGGGAGTTGATGAGCAGTTCTTC. The variable domain in full, with the rest retrieved from reference TRBV19 and TRBJ2-1, is DGGITQSPKYLFRKEGQNVTLSCEQNLNHDAMYWYRQDPGQGLRLIYYSQIVNDFQKGDIAEGYSVSREKKESFPLTVTSAQKNPTAFYLCASSRLAGVDEQFFGPGTRLTVL.

The rearrangement links TRBV7-2 to TRBJ1-2; possibly TRBD1 for D (5 bases). V lost 0 bases to trimming and J lost 3 bases, with 11 bases between them. Germline CDR1 is SGHTA and CDR2 is FQGNSA. This CDR3 contains 15 residues. CDR3 nucleotide sequence: TGTGCCAGCAGCTTAGCATGGGGCGCAGACTATGGCTACACCTTC. Translated: CASSLAWGADYGYTF.

The chain couples TRBV7-2 to TRBJ1-3; maybe TRBD1 (5 bases). V was trimmed by 4 bases and J by 1 base, leaving 8 bases between them. The V gene's germline CDR1 is SGHTA and CDR2 FQGNSA. The CDR3 extends over 14 amino acids. CDR3 protein: CASSSGQSGNTIYF. Here the CDR3 DNA reads TGTGCCAGCAGCTCAGGACAATCTGGAAACACCATATATTTT.

The chain recombines TRBV7-2 with TRBJ2-3; TRBD2 matches at 14 bases. The length of the CDR3 is 16 residues. After removal of 5 bases from V and 4 bases from J, the junction contained 5 bases not matched to a gene. CDR1 SGHTA and CDR2 FQGNSA come from the germline V gene. This chain's CDR3 is CASSTRLAGGSDTQYF. CDR3 bases: TGTGCCAGCAGCACCCGACTAGCGGGGGGGTCAGATACGCAGTATTTT.

This chain joins TRBV19 and TRBJ1-2, with 7 bases that match TRBD1. This CDR3 spans 14 amino acids. The ends lost 5 bases at V and 4 bases at J; junction bases unmatched: 7. In germline, CDR1 is LNHDA, CDR2 SQIVND (reference sequence). CDR3 nucleotide sequence: TGTGCCAGTAGTCTACCAGGGACAGCCTATGGCTACACCTTC. It translates to CASSLPGTAYGYTF.

This rearrangement joins TRBV7-2 to TRBJ1-1; unclear D gene. This CDR3 comprises 16 residues. Germline CDR1 is SGHTA and CDR2 is FQGNSA. Deletions cut 1 base from V and 0 bases from J, with 12 bases between. The CDR3 DNA reads as TGTGCCAGCAGCTTAGGACCCCCGGGAATGAACACTGAAGCTTTCTTT. It translates to CASSLGPPGMNTEAFF.

This chain connects TRBV12-5 to TRBJ1-1; TRBD1 agrees at 7 bases. Looked up from germline, CDR1 is LGHNT and CDR2 is FRNRAP. This CDR3 spans 14 amino acids. With V trimmed by 6 bases and J by 0 bases, 4 bases remained unmatched. The CDR3 reads CASGADRVNTEAFF. The DNA of the CDR3 is TGTGCTAGTGGGGCCGACAGGGTGAACACTGAAGCTTTCTTT.

The chain is built from TRBV7-2 and TRBJ1-2, with D perhaps matching TRBD1 (6 bases). Germline-derived CDR1 and CDR2 are SGHTA and FQGNSA. This CDR3 is built from 15 residues. Trimming cost V 4 bases and J 6 bases, with 18 bases left between them. The CDR3 loop reads CASSSLGASLNGYTF. In nucleotides, the CDR3 is TGTGCCAGCAGCTCCCTGGGGGCATCCCTTAATGGCTACACCTTC. The entire variable domain, with the rest obtained from reference TRBV7-2 and TRBJ1-2, is as follows: GAGVSQSPSNKVTEKGKDVELRCDPISGHTALYWYRQSLGQGLEFLIYFQGNSAPDKSGLPSDRFSAERTGGSVSTLTIQRTQQEDSAVYLCASSSLGASLNGYTFGSGTRLTVV.